This T cell receptor (beta chain) comes out of a study of CD8+CD57+ T cells in acquired aplastic anemia. Whole-study context: Sorted CD4+ and CD8+ cells yielded DNA averaging around 3.2 ug. Study conclusions and caveats: There were 25 to 35 CD8+ CDR3 sequences that occurred in both patients and controls. CD8+ Simpson's diversity in patients was not significantly different from that in controls.

A word on this clonotype: No antigen is known for it. One base away lies a much larger clone, so this may be a sequencing read error.

The CDR3 loop spans 17 amino acids. The V end was cut by 3 bases, the J end by 2 bases, with 14 bases between. Germline loops: CDR1 SGHAT, CDR2 FQNNGV. The template for TCR beta VDJ and CDR3 sequence profiling was genomic DNA. TCRdb itself ran the reads through MiXCR, one entry per CDR3 protein. This sample carries fewer than 150,000 distinct CDR3 sequences, 48% of them seen once, and the ten largest clones take roughly 2.6%. The source is a human donor in good health, serving as a control. The V and J genes are TRBV11-2 and TRBJ2-6, with D perhaps being TRBD1 or TRBD2 (6 bases each). The sequencing input was sorted CD4+, CD8+, or CD8+CD57+ T cells (not recorded which) from PBMCs. As DNA, the CDR3 is TGTGCCAGCAGCTTGGGTAGGGGGGACCCTGGGGCCAACGTCCTGACTTTC. Protein sequence: CASSLGRGDPGANVLTF.